These 22 T cell receptor beta chains originate from one sample sequenced in a study of naive CD8 T cells in extremely preterm neonates. Points from the study as a whole: Relative to older groups, preterm infants had shorter, less trimmed CDR3s with fewer N additions.

The antigens these receptors bind are not known. Extremely preterm deliveries at about 23-28 weeks of gestation provided the preterm samples. Measured with immunoSEQ multiplex PCR; TCRdb has only the in-frame clones, and not every one. The sample consists of roughly 880 clones, roughly 97% of them appearing once. The material sequenced was naive CD8+ T cells from cord blood. These receptors came from a girl who was born preterm.

In this sample, this clone turned up once. The rearrangement joins TRBV27 to TRBJ2-7; possibly TRBD1 for D (6 bases). This CDR3 is built from 12 residues. From germline, CDR1 is MNHEY and CDR2 SMNVEV (reference sequence). Trimming cost V 6 bases and J 0 bases, with 6 bases left between them. CDR3 region: CASRDSSYEQYF. CDR3 in DNA: TGTGCCAGCAGGGACAGCTCCTACGAGCAGTACTTC.

V is TRBV4-1 and J is TRBJ2-7, with TRBD2 matching over 7 bases. Per the germline V gene, CDR1 is MGHRA and CDR2 is YSYEKL. J gave up 0 bases and V 1 base, and 0 bases lay outside the gene matches. The CDR3 totals 14 residues. The CDR3 spells CASSQGTSSYEQYF. CDR3 DNA sequence: TGCGCCAGCAGCCAAGGGACTAGCTCCTACGAGCAGTACTTC.

The chain carries TRBV7-9 and TRBJ2-3; D is perhaps TRBD2 (5 bases). This CDR3 spans 14 amino acids. The germline CDR1 and CDR2 sequences are SEHNR and FQNEAQ (reference sequence). V dropped 1 base and J dropped 2 bases, with 7 bases sitting between them. CDR3 DNA: TGTGCCAGCAGCTTAGGGAGGACCACAGATACGCAGTATTTT. It translates to CASSLGRTTDTQYF.

The gene calls are TRBV18 and TRBJ2-7; the match to TRBD2 covers 12 bases. This CDR3 region has 18 residues. J was trimmed by 2 bases and V by 0 bases; bases with no gene match: 8. Germline V gene data show CDR1 as KGHSH and CDR2 as LQKENI. CDR3 residues: CASSPPETSGSLTYEQYF. The CDR3 DNA reads as TGTGCCAGCTCACCACCGGAGACTAGCGGGAGTCTGACCTACGAGCAGTACTTC.

The genes are TRBV4-2 and TRBJ1-2; D not resolved. The length of the CDR3 is 11 residues. Germline lookup yields CDR1 LGHNA and CDR2 YNFKEQ. Trimming stripped 3 bases from V and 3 bases from J, with 2 bases between. Here the CDR3 DNA reads TGTGCCAGCAGCCAGTACTATGGCTACACCTTC. Its protein is CASSQYYGYTF.

The chain uses TRBV5-1 and TRBJ2-2, with D possibly TRBD1 on 5 matching bases. CDR3 size: 15 residues. Trimming left V 0 bases short and J 0 bases short, with 6 bases between. CDR1 is SGHRS and CDR2 is YFSETQ in the germline V gene. As DNA, the CDR3 is TGCGCCAGCAGCTTGGGGGGCGCGAACACCGGGGAGCTGTTTTTT. It codes for CASSLGGANTGELFF.

The chain combines TRBV7-3 with TRBJ2-2; D perhaps matches TRBD2 (5 bases). The V end lost 5 bases, the J end lost 2 bases, and 15 bases lay between the germline ends. Germline CDR1 SGHTA, CDR2 FQGTGA. This CDR3 spans 16 amino acids. The CDR3 DNA sequence: TGTGCCAGCAGCCCCGAGGGAAGGCGAAACACCGGGGAGCTGTTTTTT. This translates into CASSPEGRRNTGELFF.

This CDR3 reads CASSLANTGELFF. Here the CDR3 DNA reads TGTGCCAGCAGCTTAGCGAACACCGGGGAGCTGTTTTTT. This sequence joins TRBV13 and TRBJ2-2; no definite D call. The germline gives CDR1 PRHDT, CDR2 FYEKMQ (reference sequence). This CDR3 region has 13 residues. Trimming shortened V by 1 base and J by 0 bases, and 0 bases separated the two germline ends. The entire variable domain, with the rest obtained from reference TRBV13 and TRBJ2-2, is as follows: AAGVIQSPRHLIKEKRETATLKCYPIPRHDTVYWYQQGPGQDPQFLISFYEKMQSDKGSIPDRFSAQQFSDYHSELNMSSLELGDSALYFCASSLANTGELFFGEGSRLTVL.

The chain is built from TRBV15 and TRBJ1-1; 8 nucleotides line up with TRBD1. Germline assignment: CDR1 LNHNV and CDR2 YYDKDF (reference sequence). The V and J ends lost 0 bases and 11 bases, in that order; junction bases with no gene match: 5. The CDR3 has 13 amino acids. The CDR3 DNA reads as TGTGCCACCAGCAGAGAGGGCCGGGACAGGGCTTTCTTT. Translation: CATSREGRDRAFF.

This chain joins TRBV18 and TRBJ2-7; no definite D call. Germline CDR1 KGHSH, CDR2 LQKENI. V lost 3 bases, J lost 9 bases, and 3 bases lay in between. The CDR3 spans 9 residues. The CDR3 loop reads CASSPGQYF. Here the CDR3 DNA reads TGTGCCAGCTCACCCGGGCAGTACTTC.

V is TRBV7-8 and J is TRBJ2-3; 7 bases align to TRBD2. Losses at the gene ends were 0 bases for V and 0 bases for J; bases not matched to a gene: 0. CDR3 size: 15 residues. Germline V gives CDR1 SGHVS, CDR2 FQNEAQ. CDR3 amino acids: CASSLAGGSTDTQYF. The CDR3 nucleotides read TGTGCCAGCAGCTTAGCGGGGGGGAGCACAGATACGCAGTATTTT.

The chain couples TRBV6-5 to TRBJ1-3; 7 positions agree with TRBD1. V shed 4 bases, J shed 4 bases, and the junction held 4 bases outside the gene matches. Germline values: CDR1 MNHEY, CDR2 SVGAGI. The CDR3 sequence is 14 residues long. CDR3 nucleotide sequence: TGTGCCAGCAGTTTGAGGGGGCTCGGAAACACCATATATTTT. Translation gives CASSLRGLGNTIYF.

V is TRBV10-3 and J is TRBJ2-2; a weak D match, TRBD1 (6 bases). The V gene's germline CDR1 is ENHRY and CDR2 SYGVKD. Trimming removed 8 bases from V and 0 bases from J, with 7 bases in between. CDR3 size: 13 residues. In DNA form, the CDR3 reads TGTGCCATCGGGGGCGCGAACACCGGGGAGCTGTTTTTT. Translating gives CAIGGANTGELFF.

DNA for the CDR3: TGTGCCAGCAGTTACTCGATAACAAGTACCGGGGAGCTGTTTTTT. Amino acids: CASSYSITSTGELFF. The J gene is TRBJ2-2, the V gene TRBV6-5; D is ambiguous. Germline CDR1 and CDR2: MNHEY and SVGAGI. This CDR3 region has 15 residues. V lost 0 bases and J 5 bases, leaving 10 bases between the germline ends.

This chain connects TRBV11-2 to TRBJ2-7; 7 bases align to TRBD1. This CDR3 contains 13 residues. The V gene end was trimmed by 0 bases and the J gene end by 4 bases; junction bases not matched to a gene: 0. Germline V gives CDR1 SGHAT, CDR2 FQNNGV. In DNA, the CDR3 is TGTGCCAGCAGCTTAGACAGGGGGTACGAGCAGTACTTC. It encodes CASSLDRGYEQYF. The complete variable domain, with remaining parts taken from reference TRBV11-2 and TRBJ2-7, reads EAGVAQSPRYKIIEKRQSVAFWCNPISGHATLYWYQQILGQGPKLLIQFQNNGVVDDSQLPKDRFSAERLKGVDSTLKIQPAKLEDSAVYLCASSLDRGYEQYFGPGTRLTVT.

The chain couples TRBV4-1 to TRBJ2-7, with 7 bases fitting TRBD2. V trimming: 0 bases; J trimming: 3 bases; junction bases outside the gene matches: 5. The CDR3 is made up of 15 amino acids. From germline, CDR1 is MGHRA and CDR2 YSYEKL. In nucleotides, the CDR3 is TGCGCCAGCAGCCAAGATGGGGCGGGAGACTACGAGCAGTACTTC. Its translation is CASSQDGAGDYEQYF.

The DNA for the CDR3 is TGCGCCAGCAGCTTGGGACAGAGCTCCTACAATGAGCAGTTCTTC. Protein product: CASSLGQSSYNEQFF. The rearrangement joins TRBV5-1 to TRBJ2-1, with D perhaps matching TRBD1 (5 bases). The CDR3 is made up of 15 amino acids. CDR1 and CDR2 from the germline V gene are SGHRS and YFSETQ. Trimming cost V 0 bases and J 0 bases, with 7 bases left between them.

This clone appeared once. The chain is built from TRBV6-6 and TRBJ2-7; TRBD2 agrees at 7 bases. Unmatched junction bases numbered 8, after V lost 7 bases and J lost 2 bases. This CDR3 has 14 residues. Germline V lookup: CDR1 MNHNY, CDR2 SVGAGI (reference sequence). The CDR3 nucleotides read TGTGCCAGCACCCCGTGGGGGGGGGCCTACGAGCAGTACTTC. Amino acid sequence: CASTPWGGAYEQYF.

V gene TRBV5-6 combines with J gene TRBJ2-7; TRBD1 might be the D (6 bases). Germline lookup yields CDR1 SGHDT and CDR2 YYEEEE. The V end lost 4 bases, the J end lost 3 bases, and 8 bases lay between the germline ends. The CDR3 is 12 residues long. In DNA, the CDR3 is TGTGCCAGCAGCCTACAGGGCTACGAGCAGTACTTC. This gives the protein CASSLQGYEQYF.

The chain links TRBV4-1 to TRBJ2-3; TRBD2 aligns across 10 bases. Germline V gives CDR1 MGHRA, CDR2 YSYEKL. Trimming removed 4 bases from V and 0 bases from J; junction bases left unmatched: 1. This CDR3 is built from 15 residues. CDR3 nucleotides: TGCGCCAGCAGCCCGACTAGCGGGAGCACAGATACGCAGTATTTT. This gives the protein CASSPTSGSTDTQYF.

This clone was recorded only once. The V and J genes are TRBV5-1 and TRBJ2-5, with D perhaps TRBD1 or TRBD2 (6 bases each). Matching the DNA end better, TRBJ2-7 makes the J call doubtful. CDR3 length: 16 amino acids. Germline CDR1 and CDR2: SGHRS and YFSETQ. Here the CDR3 reads CASSLNVGGGSYEQYF. The CDR3 nucleotides read TGCGCCAGCAGCTTGAACGTGGGGGGCGGCTCCTACGAGCAGTACTTC.

This sequence joins TRBV10-1 and TRBJ2-1; 9 bases are shared with TRBD1. The V segment lost 3 bases and the J segment 8 bases; nucleotides outside the gene matches: 8. This CDR3 is 15 amino acids long. CDR1 and CDR2 (germline): WNHNN, SYGVQD (reference sequence). CDR3 sequence reads: CASSDAGTGYYEQFF. The CDR3 nucleotides are TGCGCCAGCAGTGATGCAGGGACAGGGTATTATGAGCAGTTCTTC.